This T cell receptor (beta chain) was identified during a study of blood T cell repertoires in COVID-19. The CDR3 has 20 residues. The V gene's germline CDR1 is LGHDT and CDR2 YNNKEL (reference sequence). Trimming removed 0 bases from V and 2 bases from J; junction bases left unmatched: 11. The data were produced by immunoSEQ multiplex PCR, yet TCRdb's version contains in-frame clones alone and is incomplete. The sample has 650,000 to 800,000 clones, 80% to 90% seen once. The sample holds a few counts of this clone. The receptor was derived from a woman between 18 and 30 years old with acute or convalescent COVID-19. The rearrangement joins TRBV3-1 (or the pseudogene TRBV3-2) to TRBJ2-2; 11 positions agree with TRBD2. Material: peripheral blood. The CDR3 nucleotides read TGTGCCAGCAGCCAAGAGTGGTTCCGTAGCGGGGGGGCCAACACCGGGGAGCTGTTTTTT. Residues: CASSQEWFRSGGANTGELFF.